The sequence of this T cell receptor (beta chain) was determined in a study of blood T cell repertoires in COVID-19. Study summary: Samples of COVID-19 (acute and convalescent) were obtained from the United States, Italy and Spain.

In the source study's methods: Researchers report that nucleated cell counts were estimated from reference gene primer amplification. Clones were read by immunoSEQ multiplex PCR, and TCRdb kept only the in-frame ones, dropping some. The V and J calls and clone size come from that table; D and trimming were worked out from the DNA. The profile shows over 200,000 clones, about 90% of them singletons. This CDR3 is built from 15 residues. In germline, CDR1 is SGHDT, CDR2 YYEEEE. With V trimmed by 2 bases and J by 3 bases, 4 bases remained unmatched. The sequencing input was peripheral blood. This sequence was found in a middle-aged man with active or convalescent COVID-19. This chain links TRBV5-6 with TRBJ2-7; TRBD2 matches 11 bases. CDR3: CASSLLAGDVYEQYF. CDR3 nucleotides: TGTGCCAGCAGCTTACTAGCGGGAGATGTCTACGAGCAGTACTTC. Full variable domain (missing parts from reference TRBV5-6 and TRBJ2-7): DAGVTQSPTHLIKTRGQQVTLRCSPKSGHDTVSWYQQALGQGPQFIFQYYEEEERQRGNFPDRFSGHQFPNYSSELNVNALLLGDSALYLCASSLLAGDVYEQYFGPGTRLTVT.